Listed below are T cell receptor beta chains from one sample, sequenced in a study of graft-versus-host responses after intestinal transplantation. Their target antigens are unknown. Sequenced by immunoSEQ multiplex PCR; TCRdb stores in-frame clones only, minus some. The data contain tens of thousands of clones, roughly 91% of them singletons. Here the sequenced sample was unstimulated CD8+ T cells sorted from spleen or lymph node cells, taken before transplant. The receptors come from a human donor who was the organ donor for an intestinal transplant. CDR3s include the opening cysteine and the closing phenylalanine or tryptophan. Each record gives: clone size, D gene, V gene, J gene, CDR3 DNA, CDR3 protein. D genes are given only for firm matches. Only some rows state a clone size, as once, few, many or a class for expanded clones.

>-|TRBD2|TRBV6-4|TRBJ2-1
TGTGCCAGCAGTGCGACTAGCGGATCCTACAATGAGCAGTTCTTC
CASSATSGSYNEQFF
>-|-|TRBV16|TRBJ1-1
TGTGCCAGCAGCCAACAGATGAACACTGAAGCTTTCTTT
CASSQQMNTEAFF
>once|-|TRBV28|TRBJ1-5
TGTGCCAGCAGTCCTACGGGGGAACGGAATCAGCCCCAGCATTTT
CASSPTGERNQPQHF
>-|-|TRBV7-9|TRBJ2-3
TGTGCCAGCAGCTATAGGACAGGCACAGATACGCAGTATTTT
CASSYRTGTDTQYF
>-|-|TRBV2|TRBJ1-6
TGTGCCAGCAGTGGCCTTGGGGATACACCCCTCCACTTT
CASSGLGDTPLHF
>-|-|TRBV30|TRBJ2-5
TGTGCCTGGCAAAGGGGGGGACTTTACCAAGAGACCCAGTACTTC
CAWQRGGLYQETQYF
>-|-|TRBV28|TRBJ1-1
TGTGCCAGCAGTTTTGGGGGGGGCGTGTTTAGTACTGAAGCTTTCTTT
CASSFGGGVFSTEAFF
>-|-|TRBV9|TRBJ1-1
TGTGCCAGCAGCGTAGCCCAGATGAACACTGAAGCTTTCTTT
CASSVAQMNTEAFF
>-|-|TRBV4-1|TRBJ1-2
TGCGCCAGCAGCCAAGACAGTCTAGATGGCTACACCTTC
CASSQDSLDGYTF
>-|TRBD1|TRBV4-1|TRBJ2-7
TGCGCCAGCAGCCAAGATGCCGGGACAGGGTACGTACCGGTCGAGCAGTACTTC
CASSQDAGTGYVPVEQYF
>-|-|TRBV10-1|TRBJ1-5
TGCGCCAGCAGTGAGACACGCCAGCCCCAGCATTTT
CASSETRQPQHF
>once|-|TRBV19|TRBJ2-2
TGTGCCAGTAGTATCCCGCGCAGGGAATACACCGGGGAGCTGTTTTTT
CASSIPRREYTGELFF
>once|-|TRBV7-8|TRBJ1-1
TGTGCCAGCAGCTTAGAGGGGCGGGGGGGCATTAACACTGAAGCTTTCTTT
CASSLEGRGGINTEAFF
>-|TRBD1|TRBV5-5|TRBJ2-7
TGTGCCAGCAGCTCCGGGACAGGGGAGTACTTC
CASSSGTGEYF
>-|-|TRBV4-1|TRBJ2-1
TGCGCCAGCAGCCAAGTGGGCCGGGGCCGGAAGTGGCAGTTCTTC
CASSQVGRGRKWQFF
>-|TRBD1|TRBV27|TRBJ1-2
TGTGCCAGCAGCTCAGGGACAGGGGGCGCGGAAGGCTACACCTTC
CASSSGTGGAEGYTF
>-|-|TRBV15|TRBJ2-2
TGTGCCACCAGCAGAGATAGGGACGGCACCGGGGAGCTGTTTTTT
CATSRDRDGTGELFF
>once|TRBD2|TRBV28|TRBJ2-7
TGTGCCAGCAGCAGTCGAAGGGAGGGGTGGGAGCAGTACTTC
CASSSRREGWEQYF
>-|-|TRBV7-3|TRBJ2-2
TGTGCCAGCACCAATCTGGGGGGTACCGGGGAGCTGTTTTTT
CASTNLGGTGELFF
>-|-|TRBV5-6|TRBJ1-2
TGTGCCAGCAGCTTGAGTAGCGCCCCTGACGGCTACACCTTC
CASSLSSAPDGYTF
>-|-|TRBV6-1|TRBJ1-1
TGTGCCAGCAGTGATAACAGGGTCAACACTGAAGCTTTCTTT
CASSDNRVNTEAFF
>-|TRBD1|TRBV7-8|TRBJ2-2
TGTGCCAGCACCGACCGGACAGGGGGCGTCGGGGAGCTGTTTTTT
CASTDRTGGVGELFF
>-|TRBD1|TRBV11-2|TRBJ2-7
TGTGCCAGCAGCTTAGGGACAGGTGTCTCCTACGAGCAGTACTTC
CASSLGTGVSYEQYF
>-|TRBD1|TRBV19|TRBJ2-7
TGTGCCAGTAGTATAGATTCGACAGGGATACCCTACGAGCAGTACTTC
CASSIDSTGIPYEQYF
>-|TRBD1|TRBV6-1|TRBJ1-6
TGTGCCAGCAGTGGGACAGGGAATGGTTCACCCCTCCACTTT
CASSGTGNGSPLHF